This T cell receptor beta chain was documented in a study of response to subunit inactivated influenza vaccine. The study's findings and limits: Researchers suggested that each seasonal influenza vaccination recruits few new T cells.

The table lists this clonotype with a few counts. The antigen remains undetermined. Trimming cost V 4 bases and J 4 bases; bases outside gene matches: 2. This CDR3 has 13 residues. Germline V gene sequence: CDR1 SNHLY, CDR2 FYNNEI. TCRdb called the RT-PCR reads again in MiXCR, with one record for every CDR3 protein. The sample lists around 760,000 distinct CDR3 sequences, roughly 13% occurring once. This sequence originates from a man aged 45 to 65 who received an inactivated influenza vaccine. The V and J genes are TRBV2 and TRBJ2-5; 8 nucleotides line up with TRBD2. This specimen was PBMCs from blood, taken around two weeks before vaccination. For the CDR3, the DNA is TGTGCCAGCAGTGTAGCGGGAAGAGAGACCCAGTACTTC. It is translated as CASSVAGRETQYF.